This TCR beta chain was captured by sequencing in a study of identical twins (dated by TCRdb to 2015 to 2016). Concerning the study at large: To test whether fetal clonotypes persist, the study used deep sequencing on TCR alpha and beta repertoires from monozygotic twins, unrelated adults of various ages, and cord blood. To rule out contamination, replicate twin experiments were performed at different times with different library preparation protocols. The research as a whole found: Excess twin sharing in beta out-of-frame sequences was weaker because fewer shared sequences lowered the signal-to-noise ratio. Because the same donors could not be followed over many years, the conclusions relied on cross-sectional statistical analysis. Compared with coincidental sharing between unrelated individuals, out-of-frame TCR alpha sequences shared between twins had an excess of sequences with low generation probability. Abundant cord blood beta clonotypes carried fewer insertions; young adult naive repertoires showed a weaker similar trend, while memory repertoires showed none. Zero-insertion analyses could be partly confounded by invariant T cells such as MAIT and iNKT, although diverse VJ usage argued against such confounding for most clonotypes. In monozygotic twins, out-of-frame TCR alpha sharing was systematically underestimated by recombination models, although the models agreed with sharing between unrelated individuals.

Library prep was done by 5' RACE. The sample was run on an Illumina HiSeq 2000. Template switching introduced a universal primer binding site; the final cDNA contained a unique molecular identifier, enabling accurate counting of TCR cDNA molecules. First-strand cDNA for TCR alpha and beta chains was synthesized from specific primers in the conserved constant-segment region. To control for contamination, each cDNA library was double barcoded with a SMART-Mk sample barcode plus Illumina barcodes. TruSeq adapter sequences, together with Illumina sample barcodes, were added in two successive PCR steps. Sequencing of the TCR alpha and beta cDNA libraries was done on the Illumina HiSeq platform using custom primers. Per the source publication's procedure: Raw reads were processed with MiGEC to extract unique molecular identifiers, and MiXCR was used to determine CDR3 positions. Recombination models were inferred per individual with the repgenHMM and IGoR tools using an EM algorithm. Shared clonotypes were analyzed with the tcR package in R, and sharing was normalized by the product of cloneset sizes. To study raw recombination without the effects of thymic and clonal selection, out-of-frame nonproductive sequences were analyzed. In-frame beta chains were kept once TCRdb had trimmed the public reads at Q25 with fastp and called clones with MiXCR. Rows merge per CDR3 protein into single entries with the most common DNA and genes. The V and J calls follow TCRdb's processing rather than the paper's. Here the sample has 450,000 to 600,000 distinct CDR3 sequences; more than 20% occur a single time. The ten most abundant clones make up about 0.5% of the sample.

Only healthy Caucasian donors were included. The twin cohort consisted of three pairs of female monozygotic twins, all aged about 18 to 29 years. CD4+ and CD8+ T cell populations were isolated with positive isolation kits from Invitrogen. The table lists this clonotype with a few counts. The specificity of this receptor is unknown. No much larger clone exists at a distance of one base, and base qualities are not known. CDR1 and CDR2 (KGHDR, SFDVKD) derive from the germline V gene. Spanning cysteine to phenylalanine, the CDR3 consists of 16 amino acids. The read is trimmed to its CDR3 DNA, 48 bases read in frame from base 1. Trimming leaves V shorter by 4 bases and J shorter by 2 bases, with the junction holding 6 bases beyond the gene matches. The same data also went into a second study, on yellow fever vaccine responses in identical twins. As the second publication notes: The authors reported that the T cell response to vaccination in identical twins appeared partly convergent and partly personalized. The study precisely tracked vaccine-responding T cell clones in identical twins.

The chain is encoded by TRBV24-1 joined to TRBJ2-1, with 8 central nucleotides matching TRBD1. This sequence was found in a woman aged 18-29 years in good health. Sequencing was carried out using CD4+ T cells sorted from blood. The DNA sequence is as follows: TGTGCCACCAGTGACCCGACAGGGGAGGCCTACAATGAGCAGTTCTTC. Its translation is CATSDPTGEAYNEQFF.